The source of this TCR beta chain is a study of blood T cell repertoires in COVID-19. In the study overall: The origin of the acute and convalescent COVID-19 samples was the United States, Italy and Spain. T cells, B-cell-depleted T cells, or PBMCs supplied cDNA or gDNA.

Per the original methods: Cell counts per sample came from amplifying reference gene primers. Clones were read by immunoSEQ multiplex PCR, and TCRdb kept only the in-frame ones, dropping some. The V and J calls and the clone size are those of that table, but D and trimming were determined from the DNA. This sample has over 150,000 clones, with about 80% found just once. This CDR3 region has 15 residues. V lost 0 bases to trimming and J lost 2 bases, with 11 bases between them. Germline V CDR1 and CDR2: SGDLS, YYNGEE. Sequencing was done on a sample of peripheral blood. The V and J genes are TRBV9 and TRBJ1-2; D unclear. The TCR was taken from a man aged 65 to 79 with active or convalescent COVID-19. CDR3 loop: CASSVAPGSNYGYTF. The CDR3 region has the DNA TGTGCCAGCAGCGTAGCTCCGGGGAGCAACTATGGCTACACCTTC.